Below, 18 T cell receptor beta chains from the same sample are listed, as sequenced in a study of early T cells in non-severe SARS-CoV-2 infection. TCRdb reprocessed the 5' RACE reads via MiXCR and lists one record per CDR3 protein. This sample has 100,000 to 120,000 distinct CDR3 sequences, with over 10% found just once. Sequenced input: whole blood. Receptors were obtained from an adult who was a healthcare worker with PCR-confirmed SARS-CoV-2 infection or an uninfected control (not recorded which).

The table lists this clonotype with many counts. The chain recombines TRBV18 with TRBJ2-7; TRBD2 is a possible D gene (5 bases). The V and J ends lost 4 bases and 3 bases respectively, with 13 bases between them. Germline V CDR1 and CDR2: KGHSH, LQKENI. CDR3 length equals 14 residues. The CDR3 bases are TGTGCCAGCTCACGGACGGGATCCTTCTACGAGCAGTACTTC. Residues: CASSRTGSFYEQYF.

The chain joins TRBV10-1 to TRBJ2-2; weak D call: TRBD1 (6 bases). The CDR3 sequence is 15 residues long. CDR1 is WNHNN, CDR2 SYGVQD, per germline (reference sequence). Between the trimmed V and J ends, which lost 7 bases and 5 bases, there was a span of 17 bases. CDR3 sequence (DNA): TGCGCCAGCACTTCGGGACATGGGGGAACCGGGGAGCTGTTTTTT. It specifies CASTSGHGGTGELFF.

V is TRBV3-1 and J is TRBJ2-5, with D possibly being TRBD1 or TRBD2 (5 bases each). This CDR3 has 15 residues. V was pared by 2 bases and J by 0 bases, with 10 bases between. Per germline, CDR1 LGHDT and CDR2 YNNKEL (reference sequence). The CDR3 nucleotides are TGTGCCAGCAGCCAACGAGGGGCGTACCAAGAGACCCAGTACTTC. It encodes CASSQRGAYQETQYF.

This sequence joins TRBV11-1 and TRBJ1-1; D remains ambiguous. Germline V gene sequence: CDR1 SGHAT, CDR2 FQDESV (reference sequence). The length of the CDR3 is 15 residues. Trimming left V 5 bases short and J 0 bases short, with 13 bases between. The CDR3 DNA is TGTGCCAGCAGCGGAGTCAGTGGGGTGAACACTGAAGCTTTCTTT. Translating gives CASSGVSGVNTEAFF. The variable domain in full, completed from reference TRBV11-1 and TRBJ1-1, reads EAEVAQSPRYKITEKSQAVAFWCDPISGHATLYWYRQILGQGPELLVQFQDESVVDDSQLPKDRFSAERLKGVDSTLKIQPAELGDSAMYLCASSGVSGVNTEAFFGQGTRLTVV.

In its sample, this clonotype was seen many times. The CDR3 nucleotides read TGTGCCAGCAGCTTAGTGCCGGGGGGGCGCAACGAGCAGTACTTC. Translating it yields CASSLVPGGRNEQYF. V gene TRBV7-6 combines with J gene TRBJ2-7; 8 bases map to TRBD2. Germline V gene lookup returns CDR1 SGHVS and CDR2 FNYEAQ. V shed 1 base and J 5 bases; nucleotides not matched to a gene: 7. The CDR3 is 15 amino acids.

DNA for the CDR3: TGTGCCAGCAGCTTGACCCAAGGGTTCAATCAGCCCCAGCATTTT. This codes for CASSLTQGFNQPQHF. The rearrangement joins TRBV5-8 to TRBJ1-5; no definite D call. Germline CDR1 is SGHTS and CDR2 is YDEGEE. CDR3 length: 15 residues. The germline V and J ends were trimmed by 1 base and 3 bases, with 11 bases remaining between them.

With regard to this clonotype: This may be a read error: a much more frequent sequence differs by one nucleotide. CDR3 in DNA: TGTGCCAGCAGCTCAAGCATGGAAGGGACCCAGTACTTC. It is translated as CASSSSMEGTQYF. The chain combines TRBV7-3 with TRBJ2-5; no firm D call. Germline CDR1 and CDR2: SGHTA and FQGTGA. V was shortened by 4 bases and J by 7 bases, with 13 bases between the two germline ends. The CDR3 is 13 residues long.

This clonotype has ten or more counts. The CDR3 DNA follows: TGTGCCAGCAGTTACTCGAGACTAGCGGGAGACTACAATGAGCAGTTCTTC. Translation: CASSYSRLAGDYNEQFF. The chain combines TRBV6-2 or TRBV6-3 with TRBJ2-1; 12 bases line up with TRBD2. CDR3 length equals 17 residues. The germline gives CDR1 MNHEY, CDR2 SVGEGT. The ends lost 0 bases at V and 3 bases at J; junction bases unmatched: 3.

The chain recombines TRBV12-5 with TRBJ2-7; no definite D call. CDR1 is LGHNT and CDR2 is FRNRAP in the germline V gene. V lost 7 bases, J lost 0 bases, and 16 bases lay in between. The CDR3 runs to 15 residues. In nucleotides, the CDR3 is TGTGCTAGTGTCCCTGACACGTATAGCTCCTACGAGCAGTACTTC. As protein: CASVPDTYSSYEQYF.

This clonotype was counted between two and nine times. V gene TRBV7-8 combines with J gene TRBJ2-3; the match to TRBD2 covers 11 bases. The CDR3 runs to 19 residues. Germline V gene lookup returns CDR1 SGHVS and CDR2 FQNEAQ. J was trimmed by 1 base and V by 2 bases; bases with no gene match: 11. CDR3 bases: TGTGCCAGCAGCTTAAGGGGACTAGCGGAGGAGGAGGGCACAGATACGCAGTATTTT. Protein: CASSLRGLAEEEGTDTQYF.

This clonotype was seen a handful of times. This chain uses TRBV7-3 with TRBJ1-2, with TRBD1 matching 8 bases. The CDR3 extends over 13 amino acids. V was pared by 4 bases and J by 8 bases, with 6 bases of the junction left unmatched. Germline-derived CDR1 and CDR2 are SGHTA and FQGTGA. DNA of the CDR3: TGTGCCAGCAGCTCTCCAGGGGGCGCAGGCTACACCTTC. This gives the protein CASSSPGGAGYTF.

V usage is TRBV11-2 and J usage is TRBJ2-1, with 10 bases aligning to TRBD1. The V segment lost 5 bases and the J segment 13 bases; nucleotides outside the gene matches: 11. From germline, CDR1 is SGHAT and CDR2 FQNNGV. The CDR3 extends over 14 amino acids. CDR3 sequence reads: CASSPTTGGISQFF. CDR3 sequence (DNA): TGTGCCAGCAGCCCCACGACAGGGGGCATCTCTCAGTTCTTC.

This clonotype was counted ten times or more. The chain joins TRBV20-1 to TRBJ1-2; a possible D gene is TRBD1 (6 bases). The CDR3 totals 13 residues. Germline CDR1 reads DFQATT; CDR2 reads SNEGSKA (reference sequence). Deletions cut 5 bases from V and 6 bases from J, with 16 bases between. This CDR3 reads CSASNREGNGYTF. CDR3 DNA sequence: TGCAGTGCTTCTAACAGGGAAGGAAATGGCTACACCTTC.

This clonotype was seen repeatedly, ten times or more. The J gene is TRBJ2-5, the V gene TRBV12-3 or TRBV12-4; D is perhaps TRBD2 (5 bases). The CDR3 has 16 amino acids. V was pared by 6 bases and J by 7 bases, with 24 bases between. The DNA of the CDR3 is TGTGCCAGCAGGCTCTCAGCGGATCCCTTCTTGGGGACCCAGTACTTC. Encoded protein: CASRLSADPFLGTQYF.

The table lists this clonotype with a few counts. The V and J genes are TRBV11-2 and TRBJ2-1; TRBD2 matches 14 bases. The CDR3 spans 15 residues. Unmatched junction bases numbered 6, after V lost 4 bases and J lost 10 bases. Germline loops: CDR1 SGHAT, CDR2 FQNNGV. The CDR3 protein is CASSSGLAGATEQFF. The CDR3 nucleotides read TGTGCCAGCAGCTCGGGACTAGCGGGGGCCACGGAGCAGTTCTTC.

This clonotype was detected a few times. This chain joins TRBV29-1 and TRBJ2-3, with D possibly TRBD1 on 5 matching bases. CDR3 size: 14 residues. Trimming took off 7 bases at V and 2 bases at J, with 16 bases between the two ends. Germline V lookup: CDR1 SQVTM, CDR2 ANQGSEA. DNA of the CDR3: TGCAGCGGCTCGACAGTAGGGTCCACAGATACGCAGTATTTT. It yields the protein CSGSTVGSTDTQYF.

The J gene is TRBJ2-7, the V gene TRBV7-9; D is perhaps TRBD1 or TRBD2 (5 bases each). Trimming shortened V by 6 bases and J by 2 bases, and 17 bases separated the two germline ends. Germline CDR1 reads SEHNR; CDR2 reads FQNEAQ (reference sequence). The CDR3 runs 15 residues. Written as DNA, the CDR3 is TGTGCCAGCAGTCGACGGGACGGCCTTCCCTACGAGCAGTACTTC. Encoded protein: CASSRRDGLPYEQYF.

CDR3 bases: TGTGCCAGCAGCCACCCCGGGGGGACAGGGTCAAATGAGCAGTTCTTC. Protein product: CASSHPGGTGSNEQFF. J is TRBJ2-1 and V is TRBV11-2; 9 nucleotides agree with TRBD1. The CDR3 is 16 amino acids. CDR1 and CDR2 from the germline V gene are SGHAT and FQNNGV. V was pared by 5 bases and J by 7 bases, with 12 bases of the junction left unmatched.